This T cell receptor (beta chain) comes out of a study of blood T cell repertoires in COVID-19. The wider study: Sample material is recorded as cDNA or gDNA derived from T cells, B-cell-depleted T cells, or PBMCs.

The germline V gene has CDR1 LNHNV and CDR2 YYDKDF (reference sequence). The CDR3 has 14 residues. The junction had 8 bases not matched to a gene; V was cut back by 8 bases and J by 4 bases. The assay was immunoSEQ multiplex PCR, and TCRdb's table has in-frame clones only and misses some. The sample records some 85,000 clones, 89% being singletons. The sample comprised peripheral blood. The chain carries TRBV15 and TRBJ1-2; TRBD1 matches 9 bases. The TCR comes from a man over 45 with acute or convalescent COVID-19. Written as DNA, the CDR3 is TGTGCCACCGCCGGGACAGGGTTTAGCTATGGCTACACCTTC. Amino acid sequence: CATAGTGFSYGYTF. Together with reference TRBV15 and TRBJ1-2, the CDR3 gives the full variable domain: DAMVIQNPRYQVTQFGKPVTLSCSQTLNHNVMYWYQQKSSQAPKLLFHYYDKDFNNEADTPDNFQSRRPNTSFCFLDIRSPGLGDTAMYLCATAGTGFSYGYTFGSGTRLTVV.